The next 30 T cell receptor beta chains were all read from a single sample in a study of blood T cells in healthy people across ages. A second roughly 6 to 12 cycle PCR used barcoded and J-beta primers. TCRdb passed the 5' RACE reads through MiXCR, listing each CDR3 protein once. This sample has over a million distinct CDR3 sequences, with about 40% found just once. Sequenced sample: blood. The source is a woman aged 18-29 years in good health.

The rearrangement joins TRBV3-1 to TRBJ1-2; TRBD1 matches 8 bases. J was trimmed by 6 bases and V by 6 bases; bases with no gene match: 12. CDR1 LGHDT and CDR2 YNNKEL come from the germline V gene (reference sequence). The CDR3 runs to 15 residues. Here the CDR3 DNA reads TGTGCCAGCAGGCCCGTATCGCAGGGGGCCCATGGCTACACCTTC. Its translation is CASRPVSQGAHGYTF.

The J gene is TRBJ2-1, the V gene TRBV28; D perhaps matches TRBD2 (6 bases). The CDR3 loop spans 13 amino acids. The V and J ends lost 6 bases and 9 bases respectively, with 15 bases between them. CDR1 and CDR2 (germline): MDHEN, SYDVKM. Here the CDR3 reads CASSRGTGVEQFF. The CDR3 DNA is TGTGCCAGCAGCCGTGGAACGGGGGTTGAGCAGTTCTTC.

The rearrangement joins TRBV7-2 to TRBJ2-7; perhaps TRBD2 as D (7 bases). Trimming shortened V by 1 base and J by 5 bases, and 15 bases separated the two germline ends. CDR1 is SGHTA and CDR2 is FQGNSA in the germline V gene. There are 15 residues in the CDR3. The CDR3: CASSLVGGDVHEQYF. The CDR3 DNA reads as TGTGCCAGCAGCTTAGTAGGGGGGGACGTCCACGAGCAGTACTTC. Combining the CDR3 with reference TRBV7-2 and TRBJ2-7 gives the whole variable domain GAGVSQSPSNKVTEKGKDVELRCDPISGHTALYWYRQSLGQGLEFLIYFQGNSAPDKSGLPSDRFSAERTGGSVSTLTIQRTQQEDSAVYLCASSLVGGDVHEQYFGPGTRLTVT.

V usage is TRBV14 and J usage is TRBJ1-6; D perhaps matches TRBD1 (5 bases). The germline V gene has CDR1 SGHDN and CDR2 FVKESK. The V end was cut by 1 base, the J end by 9 bases, with 19 bases between. This CDR3 region has 17 residues. The CDR3 DNA sequence: TGTGCCAGCAGCCAAGGCCCCAGCGGGACCTGGGTTTCACCCCTCCACTTT. Amino acids: CASSQGPSGTWVSPLHF.

The chain has TRBV7-9 and TRBJ2-5, with TRBD2 matching 7 bases. There are 16 residues in the CDR3. V gave up 2 bases and J gave up 1 base; unmatched junction bases: 7. Germline V lookup: CDR1 SEHNR, CDR2 FQNEAQ (reference sequence). The CDR3 nucleotides are TGTGCCAGCAGCTTAACGGGGGGACCTATCCAAGAGACCCAGTACTTC. This codes for CASSLTGGPIQETQYF. The entire variable domain, with the rest obtained from reference TRBV7-9 and TRBJ2-5, is as follows: DTGVSQNPRHKITKRGQNVTFRCDPISEHNRLYWYRQTLGQGPEFLTYFQNEAQLEKSRLLSDRFSAERPKGSFSTLEIQRTEQGDSAMYLCASSLTGGPIQETQYFGPGTRLLVL.

This chain connects TRBV20-1 to TRBJ2-1, with TRBD2 matching over 10 bases. Germline assignment: CDR1 DFQATT and CDR2 SNEGSKA (reference sequence). The CDR3 is made up of 14 amino acids. The ends lost 4 bases at V and 11 bases at J; junction bases unmatched: 11. CDR3 nucleotides: TGCAGTGCTACCCCCCTAGCGGGAGAATCCCAGCAGTTCTTC. It encodes CSATPLAGESQQFF.

This clonotype was counted only a few times. The chain employs TRBV15 and TRBJ2-1; D is ambiguous. V was shortened by 0 bases and J by 9 bases, with 9 bases between the two germline ends. The germline CDR1 and CDR2 sequences are LNHNV and YYDKDF (reference sequence). CDR3 size: 13 residues. In DNA, the CDR3 is TGTGCCACCAGCAGAGAAGAACGGTCTGAGCAGTTCTTC. Residues: CATSREERSEQFF.

This clonotype has only a few counts. The chain joins TRBV7-3 to TRBJ2-1; D may correspond to TRBD1 or TRBD2 (6 bases each). This CDR3 spans 13 amino acids. Germline lookup yields CDR1 SGHTA and CDR2 FQGTGA. Trimming pared 4 bases from V and 9 bases from J, leaving 13 bases between. The CDR3 is CASSSRGPVEQFF. CDR3 DNA sequence: TGTGCCAGCAGCTCCCGGGGGCCAGTTGAGCAGTTCTTC.

The chain uses TRBV7-2 and TRBJ2-1, with D possibly called TRBD1 or TRBD2 (6 bases each). Near its end, the DNA agrees better with TRBJ2-7, so the J call may be wrong. This CDR3 has 15 residues. From germline, CDR1 is SGHTA and CDR2 FQGNSA. The CDR3 is CASSWGARSQNEQYF. The DNA of the CDR3 is TGTGCCAGCAGCTGGGGGGCGAGAAGCCAAAATGAGCAGTACTTC.

In this sample, this clonotype turned up a few times. V usage is TRBV28 and J usage is TRBJ2-1; 8 bases are a match to TRBD2. Judging by the DNA end, TRBJ2-7 fits better; the J call may be wrong. Germline CDR1 MDHEN, CDR2 SYDVKM. This CDR3 region has 16 residues. The CDR3 DNA follows: TGTGCCAGCACCCTTGAGCGGGGGTTCTCCTACAATGAGCAGTACTTC. It translates to CASTLERGFSYNEQYF.

The chain is built from TRBV2 and TRBJ2-5, with a tentative D call TRBD2 (6 bases). The V end lost 5 bases, the J end lost 1 base, and 14 bases lay between the germline ends. The CDR3 has 15 residues. Germline CDR1 and CDR2: SNHLY and FYNNEI. The CDR3: CASSPPLATQETQYF. The CDR3 DNA sequence: TGTGCCAGCAGTCCCCCTCTAGCGACCCAAGAGACCCAGTACTTC. The full variable domain, completed using reference TRBV2 and TRBJ2-5, is EPEVTQTPSHQVTQMGQEVILRCVPISNHLYFYWYRQILGQKVEFLVSFYNNEISEKSEIFDDQFSVERPDGSNFTLKIRSTKLEDSAMYFCASSPPLATQETQYFGPGTRLLVL.

The V and J genes are TRBV15 and TRBJ2-5; the match to TRBD1 covers 8 bases. The J call is uncertain, as TRBJ2-7 better fits the DNA end. Per the germline V gene, CDR1 is LNHNV and CDR2 is YYDKDF (reference sequence). The CDR3 extends over 15 amino acids. The CDR3 region has the DNA TGTGCCACCAGCAGAGATAGGACAGGGCTCAACGAGCAGTACTTC. Amino acid sequence: CATSRDRTGLNEQYF.

This clonotype was counted between two and nine times. J is TRBJ2-7 and V is TRBV20-1, with TRBD1 as a possible D gene (6 bases). This CDR3 contains 14 residues. V was cut by 2 bases and J by 3 bases, with 14 bases left in between. Germline V CDR1 and CDR2: DFQATT, SNEGSKA (reference sequence). Here the CDR3 reads CSARSQTGLYEQYF. CDR3 sequence (DNA): TGCAGTGCTAGATCCCAGACAGGCCTCTACGAGCAGTACTTC.

The chain carries TRBV6-1 and TRBJ2-1; 10 bases agree with TRBD2. CDR1 is MNHNS and CDR2 is SASEGT in the germline V gene. This CDR3 contains 14 residues. V dropped 4 bases and J dropped 7; count of bases not matched to a gene: 4. Here the CDR3 reads CASSVAGGWNEQFF. CDR3 nucleotide sequence: TGTGCCAGCAGTGTAGCGGGAGGTTGGAATGAGCAGTTCTTC.

The rearrangement links TRBV7-2 to TRBJ2-1; D ambiguous. The CDR3 has 14 amino acids. Germline CDR1 and CDR2: SGHTA and FQGNSA. Trimming took off 5 bases at V and 6 bases at J, with 14 bases between the two ends. This chain's CDR3 is CASSPVSGPNEQFF. CDR3 coding DNA: TGTGCCAGCAGCCCCGTATCAGGTCCCAATGAGCAGTTCTTC.

The V and J genes are TRBV19 and TRBJ2-7; 8 bases match TRBD1. Germline values: CDR1 LNHDA, CDR2 SQIVND (reference sequence). The trim removed 3 bases at V and 0 bases at J, leaving 1 base unmatched. There are 14 residues in the CDR3. CDR3 protein: CASSMDRDSYEQYF. The CDR3 DNA sequence: TGTGCCAGTAGTATGGACAGGGACTCCTACGAGCAGTACTTC.

This clonotype has only a few counts. The V call is TRBV12-3 or TRBV12-4, the J call TRBJ2-3; possibly TRBD2 for D (6 bases). The CDR3 has 15 amino acids. V lost 5 bases to trimming and J lost 6 bases, with 18 bases between them. The CDR3 DNA reads as TGTGCCAGCAGTGGCGGGACCCTCCCCCGCGATACGCAGTATTTT. It is translated as CASSGGTLPRDTQYF.

As DNA, the CDR3 is TGTGCCAGCTCCGGGACAGGGGTGGGACAGCAGTACTTC. Its protein is CASSGTGVGQQYF. J is TRBJ2-7 and V is TRBV12-3 or TRBV12-4, with 10 nucleotides matching TRBD1. The V segment lost 8 bases and the J segment 8 bases; nucleotides outside the gene matches: 9. The CDR3 totals 13 residues.

This sequence joins TRBV6-6 and TRBJ2-2; D gene unclear. CDR3 length: 13 residues. Per the germline V gene, CDR1 is MNHNY and CDR2 is SVGAGI (reference sequence). Deletions cut 6 bases from V and 5 bases from J, with 10 bases between. The CDR3 protein is CASSNAETGELFF. The CDR3 DNA sequence: TGTGCCAGCAGCAACGCGGAAACCGGGGAGCTGTTTTTT.

The chain uses TRBV5-1 and TRBJ2-4, with 10 bases lining up with TRBD2. The CDR3 covers 13 residues. The V segment lost 2 bases and the J segment 13 bases; nucleotides outside the gene matches: 6. The germline V gene has CDR1 SGHRS and CDR2 YFSETQ. The chain's CDR3 is CASSFTSGVEQYF. The CDR3 DNA follows: TGCGCCAGCAGCTTTACTAGCGGGGTAGAGCAGTACTTC.

There are a few counts of this clonotype. The genes are TRBV7-8 and TRBJ2-1; D gene ambiguous. V dropped 5 bases and J dropped 0 bases, with 23 bases sitting between them. Germline V gives CDR1 SGHVS, CDR2 FQNEAQ. CDR3 size: 19 residues. The CDR3 region has the DNA TGTGCCAGCAGCACCCTCGGGCAGATCGCGAAAATCTCCTACAATGAGCAGTTCTTC. Its protein is CASSTLGQIAKISYNEQFF.

The chain uses TRBV4-2 and TRBJ2-3; TRBD1 aligns across 9 bases. V lost 8 bases, J lost 3 bases, and 9 bases stayed unmatched. The germline gives CDR1 LGHNA, CDR2 YNFKEQ. CDR3 length: 15 amino acids. DNA for the CDR3: TGTGCCAGCGGCAATCCGGGACAGGGAACAGATACGCAGTATTTT. Translating it yields CASGNPGQGTDTQYF.

The V gene is TRBV28, the J gene TRBJ2-7; TRBD1 aligns across 8 bases. The J segment lost 3 bases and the V segment lost 9 bases, leaving 10 bases of the junction unmatched. This CDR3 comprises 14 residues. CDR1 and CDR2 (germline): MDHEN, SYDVKM. The CDR3 DNA follows: TGTGCCAGTTTGAGACAGGGGACCTACTACGAGCAGTACTTC. Translating it yields CASLRQGTYYEQYF.

The chain joins TRBV28 to TRBJ2-2, with D perhaps matching TRBD2 (6 bases). The germline V and J ends were trimmed by 6 bases and 5 bases, with 19 bases remaining between them. This CDR3 comprises 16 residues. Germline loops: CDR1 MDHEN, CDR2 SYDVKM. CDR3: CASSLPVGGGTGELFF. The CDR3, as DNA: TGTGCCAGCAGCCTCCCTGTGGGGGGAGGTACCGGGGAGCTGTTTTTT.

This clonotype was detected only a few times. This sequence joins TRBV6-6 and TRBJ1-5; a possible D gene is TRBD1 (6 bases). Germline CDR1 MNHNY, CDR2 SVGAGI (reference sequence). The ends were cut back, 6 bases at V and 1 base at J, with 13 bases in the middle. This CDR3 has 15 amino acids. The CDR3 region has the DNA TGTGCCAGCAGAAACCTCGGGGGCAGCAATCAGCCCCAGCATTTT. Its protein is CASRNLGGSNQPQHF.

This sequence joins TRBV5-4 and TRBJ2-7, with a weak D call TRBD1 (5 bases). The CDR3 runs to 15 residues. Trimming left V 2 bases short and J 0 bases short, with 12 bases between. Germline CDR1 is SGHNT and CDR2 is YYREEE (reference sequence). CDR3: CASSLASQGSYEQYF. The CDR3 nucleotides read TGTGCCAGCAGCTTAGCTTCCCAGGGCTCCTACGAGCAGTACTTC.

This clonotype has a handful of counts. This chain connects TRBV7-8 to TRBJ1-1; the match to TRBD1 covers 9 bases. From germline, CDR1 is SGHVS and CDR2 FQNEAQ. The CDR3 covers 14 residues. Trimming took 5 bases from V and 5 from J; bases not matched to a gene: 6. DNA of the CDR3: TGTGCCAGCAGCGGGACAGGGTTGAGTACTGAAGCTTTCTTT. Residues: CASSGTGLSTEAFF.

This clonotype was observed a few times. The gene calls are TRBV27 and TRBJ2-7, with TRBD2 matching over 9 bases. Losses at the gene ends were 8 bases for V and 6 bases for J; bases not matched to a gene: 11. CDR1 is MNHEY and CDR2 is SMNVEV in the germline V gene (reference sequence). This CDR3 has 14 residues. The CDR3 here is CASQTSGTLGEQYF. Here the CDR3 DNA reads TGTGCCAGCCAGACTAGCGGTACCCTAGGCGAGCAGTACTTC.

This chain links TRBV4-1 with TRBJ2-7; 10 nucleotides agree with TRBD1. Germline loops: CDR1 MGHRA, CDR2 YSYEKL. This CDR3 is 14 amino acids long. V trimming: 0 bases; J trimming: 6 bases; junction bases outside the gene matches: 2. The CDR3 region has the DNA TGCGCCAGCAGCCAAGATGACAGGGGGCCCGAGCAGTACTTC. Its protein is CASSQDDRGPEQYF.

V gene TRBV20-1 combines with J gene TRBJ1-2; 7 positions agree with TRBD1. Germline values: CDR1 DFQATT, CDR2 SNEGSKA (reference sequence). CDR3 length: 16 amino acids. CDR3 DNA: TGCGGTTCTCGGACGACAGGGAGCTTAACTAACTATGGCTACACCTTC. Protein sequence: CGSRTTGSLTNYGYTF.